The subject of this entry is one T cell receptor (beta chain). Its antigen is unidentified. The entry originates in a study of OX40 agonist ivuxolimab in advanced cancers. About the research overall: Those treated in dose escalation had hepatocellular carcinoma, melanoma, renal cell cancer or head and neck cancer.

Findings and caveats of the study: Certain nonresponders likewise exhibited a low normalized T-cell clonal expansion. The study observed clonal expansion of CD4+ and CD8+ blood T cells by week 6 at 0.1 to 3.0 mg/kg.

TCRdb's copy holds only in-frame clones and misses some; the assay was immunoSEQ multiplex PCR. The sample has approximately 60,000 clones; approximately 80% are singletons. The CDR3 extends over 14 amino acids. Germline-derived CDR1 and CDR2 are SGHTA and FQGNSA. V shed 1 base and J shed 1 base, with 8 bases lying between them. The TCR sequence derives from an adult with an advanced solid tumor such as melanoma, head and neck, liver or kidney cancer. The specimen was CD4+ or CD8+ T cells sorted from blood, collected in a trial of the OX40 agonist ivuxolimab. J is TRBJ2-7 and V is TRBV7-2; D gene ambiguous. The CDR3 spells CASSLGKGSYEQYF. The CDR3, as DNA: TGTGCCAGCAGCTTAGGGAAGGGATCCTACGAGCAGTACTTC. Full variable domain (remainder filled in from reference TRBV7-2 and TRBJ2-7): GAGVSQSPSNKVTEKGKDVELRCDPISGHTALYWYRQSLGQGLEFLIYFQGNSAPDKSGLPSDRFSAERTGGSVSTLTIQRTQQEDSAVYLCASSLGKGSYEQYFGPGTRLTVT.